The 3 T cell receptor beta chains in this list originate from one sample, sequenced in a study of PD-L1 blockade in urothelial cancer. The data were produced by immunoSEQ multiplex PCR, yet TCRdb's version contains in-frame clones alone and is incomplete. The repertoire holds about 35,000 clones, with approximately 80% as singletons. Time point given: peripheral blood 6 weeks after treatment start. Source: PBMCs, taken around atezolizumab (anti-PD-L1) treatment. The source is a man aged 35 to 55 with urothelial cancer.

CDR3 DNA sequence: TGTGCCAGCAGTGATCAGGGCCCTAATGAAAAACTGTTTTTT. It yields the protein CASSDQGPNEKLFF. The rearrangement joins TRBV2 to TRBJ1-4; D perhaps matches TRBD1 (5 bases). Trimming removed 3 bases at V and 3 bases at J, with 8 bases between. The germline CDR1 and CDR2 sequences are SNHLY and FYNNEI. The CDR3 has 14 amino acids. The full variable domain, with the rest looked up from reference TRBV2 and TRBJ1-4, is EPEVTQTPSHQVTQMGQEVILRCVPISNHLYFYWYRQILGQKVEFLVSFYNNEISEKSEIFDDQFSVERPDGSNFTLKIRSTKLEDSAMYFCASSDQGPNEKLFFGSGTQLSVL.

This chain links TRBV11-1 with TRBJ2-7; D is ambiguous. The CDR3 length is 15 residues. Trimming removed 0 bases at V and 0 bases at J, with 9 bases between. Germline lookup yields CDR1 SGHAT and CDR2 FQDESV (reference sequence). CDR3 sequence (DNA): TGTGCCAGCAGCTTAGCCGGTGGTAGCTCCTACGAGCAGTACTTC. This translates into CASSLAGGSSYEQYF.

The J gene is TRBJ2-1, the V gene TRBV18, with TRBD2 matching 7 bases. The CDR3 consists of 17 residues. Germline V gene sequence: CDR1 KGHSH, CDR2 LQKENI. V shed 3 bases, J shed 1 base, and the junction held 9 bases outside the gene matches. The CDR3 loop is CASSPLRAGPSYNEQFF. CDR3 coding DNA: TGTGCCAGCTCACCCCTAAGAGCGGGGCCTTCCTACAATGAGCAGTTCTTC.